These T cell receptor beta chains were read from a single sample in a study of cytomegalovirus exposure and HLA in healthy donors. Sequencing used immunoSEQ multiplex PCR; TCRdb keeps in-frame clones, though not all of them. The data show tens of thousands of clones, with roughly 89% seen just once and approximately 2.6% held by the top ten. Material for sequencing was PBMCs. These receptors all stem from a boy younger than 18 in good health and CMV-seronegative. The CDR3 runs from the conserved cysteine through the conserved F or W. A D gene is named only where the DNA matches it firmly. Only some rows state a clone size, as once, few, many or a class for expanded clones.

v_call	j_call	d_call	clone_size	cdr3_aa	cdr3_nt
TRBV12-2	TRBJ2-2	.	once	CASRLAPRESGELFF	TGTGCAAGTCGCTTAGCGCCGAGGGAGTCCGGGGAGCTGTTTTTT
TRBV7-6	TRBJ1-3	.	.	CASSLARDNSGNTIYF	TGTGCCAGCAGCTTAGCGCGAGACAACTCTGGAAACACCATATATTTT
TRBV5-1	TRBJ1-1	TRBD1	.	CASSLGQGAQFRNTEAFF	TGCGCCAGCAGCTTGGGACAGGGGGCGCAGTTCAGAAACACTGAAGCTTTCTTT
TRBV6-5	TRBJ1-2	TRBD1	.	CASSYSRGGGYTF	TGTGCCAGCAGTTACTCGAGAGGGGGCGGCTACACCTTC
TRBV5-1	TRBJ2-1	.	.	CASSQGPANEQFF	TGCGCCAGCAGCCAGGGTCCGGCCAATGAGCAGTTCTTC
TRBV27	TRBJ1-6	.	.	CASSSGQSRSSYNSPLHF	TGTGCCAGCAGTTCCGGACAGTCCAGGAGCTCCTATAATTCACCCCTCCACTTT
TRBV2	TRBJ1-4	.	.	CASSDLGQPNEKLFF	TGTGCCAGCAGTGATTTAGGACAGCCGAATGAAAAACTGTTTTTT
TRBV19	TRBJ2-3	.	.	CASRPMGGAGDTQYF	TGTGCCAGCCGCCCGATGGGGGGGGCCGGAGATACGCAGTATTTT
TRBV6-5	TRBJ1-2	TRBD1	few	CASSPGQGRYTF	TGTGCCAGCAGTCCTGGACAGGGACGCTACACCTTC
TRBV4-2	TRBJ2-2	.	.	CASSQFGGTGELFF	TGTGCCAGCAGCCAGTTCGGGGGCACCGGGGAGCTGTTTTTT
TRBV14	TRBJ2-2	.	.	CASSQDPVAIKRTGELFF	TGTGCCAGCAGCCAAGATCCTGTCGCCATAAAGAGGACCGGGGAGCTGTTTTTT
TRBV14	TRBJ1-5	TRBD1	.	CASSPDRGFFNQPQHF	TGTGCCAGCAGCCCCGACAGGGGATTTTTCAATCAGCCCCAGCATTTT
TRBV27	TRBJ1-2	.	.	CASGRQRGYGYTF	TGTGCCAGCGGTCGACAGCGGGGCTATGGCTACACCTTC
TRBV7-2	TRBJ2-3	TRBD1	.	CASSSTGTGGRDTQYF	TGTGCCAGCAGCTCCACCGGGACAGGGGGAAGAGATACGCAGTATTTT
TRBV28	TRBJ2-2	TRBD2	.	CASSLFSAGGTGELFF	TGTGCCAGCAGTTTATTCTCCGCGGGGGGCACCGGGGAGCTGTTTTTT
TRBV5-5	TRBJ2-3	TRBD2	.	CASVNRTSGAGTDTQYF	TGTGCCAGCGTGAACAGGACTAGCGGGGCGGGCACAGATACGCAGTATTTT
TRBV6-5	TRBJ2-7	.	.	CASSYSYGYYEQYF	TGTGCCAGCAGTTACTCGTACGGGTACTACGAGCAGTACTTC
TRBV5-8	TRBJ1-1	.	.	CASSLTGMMNTEAFF	TGTGCCAGCAGCTTAACGGGAATGATGAACACTGAAGCTTTCTTT
TRBV29-1	TRBJ1-4	.	once	CSVGGGATNEKLFF	TGCAGCGTTGGGGGCGGGGCAACTAATGAAAAACTGTTTTTT
TRBV25-1	TRBJ2-7	TRBD1	.	CASSNRDRGNEQYF	TGTGCCAGCTCGAACCGGGACAGGGGCAACGAGCAGTACTTC
TRBV21-1	TRBJ1-4	.	.	CASSKALQGLANEKLFF	TGTGCCAGCAGCAAAGCGCTGCAGGGGTTGGCTAATGAAAAACTGTTTTTT
TRBV19	TRBJ1-5	.	.	CASSGWAGPQHF	TGTGCCAGTAGTGGGTGGGCGGGGCCCCAGCATTTT
TRBV27	TRBJ2-1	TRBD2	.	CASSLRTSGGHYNEQFF	TGTGCCAGCAGTCTTCGGACTAGCGGGGGCCACTACAATGAGCAGTTCTTC